Listed below are T cell receptor beta chains from one sample, sequenced in a study of control samples from healthy donors and cancer patients. Clones were sequenced by immunoSEQ multiplex PCR, and TCRdb holds only the in-frame ones, with some missing. The table records over 100,000 clones, around 93% of them present only once. The sequenced sample consisted of blood. Receptors originate from a woman aged 50 to 60 in good health. The CDR3 runs from the conserved cysteine through the conserved F or W. D genes are given only for firm matches. A clone size is listed for some rows: how often the clone was seen (once, few, many), or a class if it is expanded.

j_call: TRBJ2-2
d_call: TRBD2
v_call: TRBV6-4
clone_size: NA
cdr3_nt: TGTGCCAGCAGTGATTTCAGGGAACTAGCGGGAGAAGACACCGGGGAGCTGTTTTTT
cdr3_aa: CASSDFRELAGEDTGELFF

j_call: TRBJ2-3
d_call: NA
v_call: TRBV28
clone_size: NA
cdr3_nt: TGTGCCAGCAGTTTACCCGTCACAGATACGCAGTATTTT
cdr3_aa: CASSLPVTDTQYF

j_call: TRBJ2-5
d_call: NA
v_call: TRBV5-1
clone_size: NA
cdr3_nt: TGCGCCAGCAGCTTGGGGACAGCGACGGGAGGTCGGCAAGAGACCCAGTACTTC
cdr3_aa: CASSLGTATGGRQETQYF

j_call: TRBJ1-1
d_call: NA
v_call: TRBV10-3
clone_size: NA
cdr3_nt: TGTGCCATCAGTGGAGTAAGGGAGTCTTACGGAGCTTTCTTT
cdr3_aa: CAISGVRESYGAFF

j_call: TRBJ1-5
d_call: TRBD1
v_call: TRBV28
clone_size: NA
cdr3_nt: TGTGCCAGCTCCGGGACAGGGGTAAGCAATCAGCCCCAGCATTTT
cdr3_aa: CASSGTGVSNQPQHF

j_call: TRBJ1-1
d_call: NA
v_call: TRBV28
clone_size: NA
cdr3_nt: TGTGCCAGCAGTCCTCACAGGGCGCTCCTGGTAGCTTTCTTT
cdr3_aa: CASSPHRALLVAFF

j_call: TRBJ2-7
d_call: NA
v_call: TRBV18
clone_size: NA
cdr3_nt: TGTGCCAGCTCACCACAGAGCCTCTACGAGCAGTACTTC
cdr3_aa: CASSPQSLYEQYF

j_call: TRBJ2-7
d_call: NA
v_call: TRBV2
clone_size: NA
cdr3_nt: TGTGCCAGCAGTGAAAGGATACTAGCTCTCGACGAGCAGTACTTC
cdr3_aa: CASSERILALDEQYF

j_call: TRBJ1-2
d_call: NA
v_call: TRBV6-5
clone_size: NA
cdr3_nt: TGTGCCAGCAGTCGTGATGGGGGGGACTATGGCTACACCTTC
cdr3_aa: CASSRDGGDYGYTF

j_call: TRBJ2-5
d_call: NA
v_call: TRBV3-1/TRBV3-2
clone_size: NA
cdr3_nt: TGTGCCAGCAGCCAAGATCCAGGGGACAAAGAGACCCAGTACTTC
cdr3_aa: CASSQDPGDKETQYF

j_call: TRBJ1-2
d_call: TRBD1
v_call: TRBV2
clone_size: NA
cdr3_nt: TGTGCCAGCGGTGTACAGGGGGTTTATGGCTACACCTTC
cdr3_aa: CASGVQGVYGYTF

j_call: TRBJ1-5
d_call: TRBD1
v_call: TRBV30
clone_size: NA
cdr3_nt: TGTGCCTGGAGCAGACAGGGTCTACAGCCCCAGCATTTT
cdr3_aa: CAWSRQGLQPQHF

j_call: TRBJ1-5
d_call: NA
v_call: TRBV12-3/TRBV12-4
clone_size: NA
cdr3_nt: TGTGCCAGCACAGGGTTGTGGAATCAGCCCCAGCATTTT
cdr3_aa: CASTGLWNQPQHF

j_call: TRBJ2-2
d_call: NA
v_call: TRBV3-1/TRBV3-2
clone_size: NA
cdr3_nt: TGTGCCAGCAGCCAAGTCAGGGGAACCGGGGAGCTGTTTTTT
cdr3_aa: CASSQVRGTGELFF

j_call: TRBJ1-2
d_call: TRBD1
v_call: TRBV6-4
clone_size: once
cdr3_nt: TGTGCCAAGGACAGGTTCTATGGCTACACCTTC
cdr3_aa: CAKDRFYGYTF

j_call: TRBJ1-2
d_call: NA
v_call: TRBV7-2
clone_size: NA
cdr3_nt: TGTGCCAGCAGCTCTACACCAGCCAATGGCTACACCTTC
cdr3_aa: CASSSTPANGYTF

j_call: TRBJ1-2
d_call: TRBD1
v_call: TRBV30
clone_size: once
cdr3_nt: TGTGCCTGGAGAGGGTACAGGGGGAAGCATGGCTACACCTTC
cdr3_aa: CAWRGYRGKHGYTF

j_call: TRBJ2-7
d_call: TRBD1
v_call: TRBV28
clone_size: NA
cdr3_nt: TGTGCCAGCAGCAAGACAGGGGGCTATTTTTACGAGCAGTACTTC
cdr3_aa: CASSKTGGYFYEQYF

j_call: TRBJ1-1
d_call: NA
v_call: TRBV5-4
clone_size: NA
cdr3_nt: TGTGCCAGCAGCTGGGTTGGGGGACGGAGAATTTCTTTT
cdr3_aa: CASSWVGGRRISF

j_call: TRBJ1-1
d_call: TRBD1
v_call: TRBV27
clone_size: NA
cdr3_nt: TGTGCCAGCATGTCAGGGGGCGGGTCTGAAGCTTTCTTT
cdr3_aa: CASMSGGGSEAFF

j_call: TRBJ2-1
d_call: NA
v_call: TRBV19
clone_size: NA
cdr3_nt: TGTGCCAGTGCTAGTATGATGAACAGGTTGGAGCAGTTCTTC
cdr3_aa: CASASMMNRLEQFF

j_call: TRBJ2-2
d_call: NA
v_call: TRBV6-1
clone_size: NA
cdr3_nt: TGTGCCAGCAGTGAAATCAGGGCCGGGGAGCTGTTTTTT
cdr3_aa: CASSEIRAGELFF

j_call: TRBJ2-7
d_call: NA
v_call: TRBV19
clone_size: NA
cdr3_nt: TGTGCCAGTAGCAATGCAGGGTCTCGGTTCCCCAACGAGCAGTACTTC
cdr3_aa: CASSNAGSRFPNEQYF

j_call: TRBJ1-1
d_call: TRBD1
v_call: TRBV7-8
clone_size: NA
cdr3_nt: TGTGCCAGCCTAAGGGGGACAGGGGCCCGTGAAGCTTTCTTT
cdr3_aa: CASLRGTGAREAFF

j_call: TRBJ1-1
d_call: NA
v_call: TRBV5-1
clone_size: once
cdr3_nt: TGCGCCAGCAGCGAACCGGACAGACAGACTGAAGCTTTCTTT
cdr3_aa: CASSEPDRQTEAFF

j_call: TRBJ1-1
d_call: NA
v_call: TRBV2
clone_size: NA
cdr3_nt: TGTGCCAGCAGTGAAATAGGTGGAGTCCTGAACACTGAAGCTTTCTTT
cdr3_aa: CASSEIGGVLNTEAFF

j_call: TRBJ1-1
d_call: NA
v_call: TRBV6-5
clone_size: NA
cdr3_nt: TGTGCCAGCAGTTACGACGATGGGAGCGTCGACACTGAAGCTTTCTTT
cdr3_aa: CASSYDDGSVDTEAFF

j_call: TRBJ1-4
d_call: TRBD1
v_call: TRBV7-8
clone_size: NA
cdr3_nt: TGTGCCAGCAGCCCAGGACAGGGAGGTGAAAAACTGTTTTTT
cdr3_aa: CASSPGQGGEKLFF

j_call: TRBJ1-5
d_call: NA
v_call: TRBV2
clone_size: NA
cdr3_nt: TGTGCCAGCAGCCCCGTTAGCAATCAGCCCCAGCATTTT
cdr3_aa: CASSPVSNQPQHF

j_call: TRBJ2-5
d_call: NA
v_call: TRBV12-3/TRBV12-4
clone_size: NA
cdr3_nt: TGTGCCAGCAGTTTAGGGTACGAGACCCAGTACTTC
cdr3_aa: CASSLGYETQYF